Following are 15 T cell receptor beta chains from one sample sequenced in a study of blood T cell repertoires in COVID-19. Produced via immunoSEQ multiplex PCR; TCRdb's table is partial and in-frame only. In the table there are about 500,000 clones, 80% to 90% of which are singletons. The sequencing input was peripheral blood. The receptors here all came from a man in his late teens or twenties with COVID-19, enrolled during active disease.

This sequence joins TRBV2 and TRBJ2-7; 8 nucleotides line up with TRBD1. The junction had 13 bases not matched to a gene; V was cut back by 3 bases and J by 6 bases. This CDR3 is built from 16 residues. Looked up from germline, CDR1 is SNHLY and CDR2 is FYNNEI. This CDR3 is CASSDLFGQGSREQYF. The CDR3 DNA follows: TGTGCCAGCAGTGATCTTTTCGGACAGGGTTCACGCGAGCAGTACTTC.

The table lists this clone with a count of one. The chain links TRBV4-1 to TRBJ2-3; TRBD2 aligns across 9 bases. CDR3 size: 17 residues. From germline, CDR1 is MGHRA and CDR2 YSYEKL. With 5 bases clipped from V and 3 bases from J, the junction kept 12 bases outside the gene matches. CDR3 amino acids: CASSGYFRSGRTDTQYF. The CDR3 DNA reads TGCGCCAGCAGCGGATATTTCAGGAGCGGGAGGACAGATACGCAGTATTTT.

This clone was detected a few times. CDR3 in amino acids: CASSEGTSGHTDTQYF. CDR3 DNA sequence: TGTGCCAGCAGTGAAGGGACTAGCGGGCACACAGATACGCAGTATTTT. V and J are TRBV6-1 and TRBJ2-3; TRBD2 aligns across 11 bases. V dropped 1 base and J dropped 2; count of bases not matched to a gene: 2. This CDR3 spans 16 amino acids. The V gene's germline CDR1 is MNHNS and CDR2 SASEGT.

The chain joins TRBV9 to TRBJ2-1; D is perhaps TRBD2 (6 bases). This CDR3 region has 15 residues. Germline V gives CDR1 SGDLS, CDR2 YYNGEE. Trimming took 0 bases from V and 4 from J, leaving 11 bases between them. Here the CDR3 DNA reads TGTGCCAGCAGCGTAGGCTCCGGGGGATACAATGAGCAGTTCTTC. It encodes CASSVGSGGYNEQFF.

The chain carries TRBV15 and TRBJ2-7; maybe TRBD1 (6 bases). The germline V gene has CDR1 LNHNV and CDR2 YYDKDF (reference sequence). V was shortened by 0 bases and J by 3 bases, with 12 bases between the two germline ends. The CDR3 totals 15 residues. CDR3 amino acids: CATSRDYGRGYEQYF. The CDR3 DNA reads TGTGCCACCAGCAGAGATTACGGCAGGGGCTACGAGCAGTACTTC.

CDR3 sequence (DNA): TGTGCCAGCTCACCGAAACAGAACACTGAAGCTTTCTTT. As protein: CASSPKQNTEAFF. This chain uses TRBV18 with TRBJ1-1; D gene unclear. Germline V gene sequence: CDR1 KGHSH, CDR2 LQKENI. V was trimmed by 3 bases and J by 1 base, leaving 6 bases between them. The CDR3 sequence is 13 residues long.

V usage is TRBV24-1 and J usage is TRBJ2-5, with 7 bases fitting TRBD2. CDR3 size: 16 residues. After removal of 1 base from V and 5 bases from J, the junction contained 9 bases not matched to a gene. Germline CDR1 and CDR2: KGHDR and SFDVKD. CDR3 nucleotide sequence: TGTGCCACCAGTGATTTTGACGACATGGGAGGGGAGACCCAGTACTTC. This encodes CATSDFDDMGGETQYF.

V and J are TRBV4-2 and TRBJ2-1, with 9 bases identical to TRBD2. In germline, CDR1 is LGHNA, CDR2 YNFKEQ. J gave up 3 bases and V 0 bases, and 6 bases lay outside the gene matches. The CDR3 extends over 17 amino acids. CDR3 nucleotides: TGTGCCAGCAGCCAAGATCTCGAGACTAGCGGCTACAATGAGCAGTTCTTC. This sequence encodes CASSQDLETSGYNEQFF.

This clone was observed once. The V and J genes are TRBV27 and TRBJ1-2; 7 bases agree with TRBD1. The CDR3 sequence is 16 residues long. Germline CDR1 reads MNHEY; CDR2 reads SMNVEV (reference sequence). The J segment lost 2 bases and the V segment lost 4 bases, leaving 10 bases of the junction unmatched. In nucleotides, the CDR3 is TGTGCCAGCAGTTCCTACGCAAAACAGGGGAACTATGGCTACACCTTC. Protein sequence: CASSSYAKQGNYGYTF.

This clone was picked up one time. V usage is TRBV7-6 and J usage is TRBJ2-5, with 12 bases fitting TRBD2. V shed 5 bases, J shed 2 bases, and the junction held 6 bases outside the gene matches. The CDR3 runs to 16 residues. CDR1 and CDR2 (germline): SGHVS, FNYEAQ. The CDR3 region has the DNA TGTGCCAGCAGCCAAGGACTAGCGGGGTTACAAGAGACCCAGTACTTC. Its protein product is CASSQGLAGLQETQYF. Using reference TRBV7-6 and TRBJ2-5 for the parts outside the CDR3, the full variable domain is GAGVSQSPRYKVTKRGQDVALRCDPISGHVSLYWYRQALGQGPEFLTYFNYEAQQDKSGLPNDRFSAERPEGSISTLTIQRTEQRDSAMYRCASSQGLAGLQETQYFGPGTRLLVL.

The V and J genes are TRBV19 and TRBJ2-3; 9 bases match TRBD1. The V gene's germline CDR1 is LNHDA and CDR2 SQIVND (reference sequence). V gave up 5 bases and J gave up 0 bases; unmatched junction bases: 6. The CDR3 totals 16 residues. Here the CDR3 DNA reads TGTGCCAGTAGTGACAGGGGGGAAACTAGCACAGATACGCAGTATTTT. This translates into CASSDRGETSTDTQYF.

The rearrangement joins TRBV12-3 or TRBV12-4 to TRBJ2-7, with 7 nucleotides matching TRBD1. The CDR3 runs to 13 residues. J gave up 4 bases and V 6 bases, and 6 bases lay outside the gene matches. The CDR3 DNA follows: TGTGCCAGCAGGGGGGACAGTTTGTACGAGCAGTACTTC. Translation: CASRGDSLYEQYF.

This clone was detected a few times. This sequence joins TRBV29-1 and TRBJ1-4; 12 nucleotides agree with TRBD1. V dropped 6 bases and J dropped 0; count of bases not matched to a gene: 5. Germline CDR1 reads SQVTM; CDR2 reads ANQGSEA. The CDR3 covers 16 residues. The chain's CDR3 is CSVTGTGGATNEKLFF. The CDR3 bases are TGCAGCGTGACCGGGACAGGGGGCGCAACTAATGAAAAACTGTTTTTT.

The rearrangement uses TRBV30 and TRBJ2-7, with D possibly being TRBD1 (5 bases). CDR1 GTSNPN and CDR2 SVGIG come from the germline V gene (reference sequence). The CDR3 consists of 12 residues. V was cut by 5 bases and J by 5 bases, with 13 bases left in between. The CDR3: CAWWGPGHEQYF. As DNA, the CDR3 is TGTGCCTGGTGGGGCCCGGGCCACGAGCAGTACTTC.

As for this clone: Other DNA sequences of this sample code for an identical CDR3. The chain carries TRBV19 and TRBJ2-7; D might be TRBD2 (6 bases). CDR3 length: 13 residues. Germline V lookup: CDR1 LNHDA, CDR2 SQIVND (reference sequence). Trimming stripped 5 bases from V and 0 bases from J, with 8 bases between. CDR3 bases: TGTGCCAGTAGTCCCGGGGGCTCCTACGAGCAGTACTTC. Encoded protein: CASSPGGSYEQYF.